A single T cell receptor (beta chain) is shown here with its context. The V gene's germline CDR1 is SGHTA and CDR2 FQGNSA. J was trimmed by 7 bases and V by 5 bases; bases with no gene match: 13. The CDR3 sequence is 15 residues long. The data stem from a study of cytomegalovirus exposure and HLA in healthy donors. PCR amplification relied on 60 Vbeta primers (plus 13 Jbeta primers). Profiled with immunoSEQ multiplex PCR; TCRdb holds only in-frame clones, not every one. This sample's clone table lists under 130,000 clones. Sequencing was carried out using PBMCs. This receptor was identified in a man in his forties or fifties in good health and CMV-seronegative. The gene calls are TRBV7-2 and TRBJ2-5, with TRBD2 identical over 7 bases. The CDR3 nucleotides read TGTGCCAGCAGCGTAAGCGGGACCCTTCTCGGGACCCAGTACTTC. This encodes CASSVSGTLLGTQYF.